This TCR beta chain was found in a study of cytomegalovirus exposure and HLA in healthy donors. Findings of the study overall: Being productive about 90% or about 30% of the time was typical of most TCR beta V segments in an earlier analysis.

V lost 0 bases to trimming and J lost 2 bases, with 10 bases between them. Germline loops: CDR1 SGHRS, CDR2 YFSETQ. This CDR3 has 15 residues. This PCR relied on a set of 60 Vbeta primers and 13 Jbeta primers. Clones were read by immunoSEQ multiplex PCR, and TCRdb kept only the in-frame ones, dropping some. Of roughly 150,000 clones detected, around 75% appear once; the ten largest clones hold about 2%. Concerning this clone: Its antigen remains unknown.

The clonotype originates from a male donor in good health and CMV-seronegative. Sequenced: PBMCs. The chain uses TRBV5-1 and TRBJ2-3, with a possible D match to TRBD1 (6 bases). CDR3 protein: CASSLEQGNTDTQYF. In nucleotides, the CDR3 is TGCGCCAGCAGCTTGGAGCAGGGGAACACAGATACGCAGTATTTT.